A selection of T cell receptor beta chains follows, all from one sample in a study of identifying expanded T cells in peripheral blood. TCRdb's table, derived via immunoSEQ multiplex PCR, lists solely in-frame clones and lacks some. The data contain some 100,000 clones, approximately 90% of them singletons. Sequencing was performed on blood. Receptors were obtained from a person between 18 and 70 years old in good health. CDR3s include the opening cysteine and the closing phenylalanine or tryptophan. A D gene is named only where the DNA matches it firmly. Only some rows state a clone size, as once, few, many or a class for expanded clones.

j_gene,abundance,v_gene,d_gene,CDR3aa,CDR3nt
TRBJ1-1,-,TRBV9,-,CASSVPIQGSGMEAFF,TGTGCCAGCAGCGTCCCCATTCAGGGGTCGGGAATGGAAGCTTTCTTT
TRBJ1-6,-,TRBV30,-,CAWRRTASSSYNSPLHF,TGTGCCTGGAGGAGAACAGCCTCGAGCTCCTATAATTCACCCCTCCACTTT
TRBJ1-5,-,TRBV19,-,CASSIDGDQPQHF,TGTGCCAGTAGTATAGATGGGGATCAGCCCCAGCATTTT
TRBJ1-2,few,TRBV30,-,CAWSVSSGTPFF,TGTGCCTGGAGTGTAAGTTCCGGGACGCCATTCTTC
TRBJ2-7,-,TRBV28,-,CASSSSRQYF,TGTGCCAGCAGTTCCTCCCGGCAGTACTTC
TRBJ1-5,-,TRBV10-3,-,CAISARDGPLYQPQHF,TGTGCCATCAGCGCAAGGGACGGCCCACTCTATCAGCCCCAGCATTTT
TRBJ1-3,-,TRBV7-9,-,CASSLSTTGRVGNTIYF,TGTGCCAGCAGCTTATCAACAACAGGGAGAGTTGGAAACACCATATATTTT
TRBJ1-5,-,TRBV5-1,-,CASSRDGGQPQHF,TGCGCCAGCAGCCGGGACGGAGGTCAGCCCCAGCATTTT
TRBJ1-5,-,TRBV6-1,TRBD1,CATTDRVRQPQHF,TGTGCCACCACGGACAGGGTGAGGCAGCCCCAGCATTTT
TRBJ2-1,-,TRBV15,-,CATSRERTGRDEQFF,TGTGCCACCAGCAGAGAAAGGACAGGGAGGGATGAGCAGTTCTTC
TRBJ1-2,few,TRBV2,-,CASSLDGGYTF,TGTGCCAGCAGTTTGGACGGTGGCTACACCTTC
TRBJ2-1,-,TRBV7-3,TRBD2,CASSPRTSGLLIHSYNEQFF,TGTGCCAGCAGCCCCAGGACTAGCGGACTACTCATTCACTCCTACAATGAGCAGTTCTTC
TRBJ1-3,-,TRBV19,-,CASSTPGGNTIYF,TGTGCCAGTAGTACTCCAGGCGGAAACACCATATATTTT
TRBJ2-1,once,TRBV18,TRBD1,CASSSFGTGIIEQFF,TGTGCCAGCTCATCTTTCGGGACAGGGATTATAGAGCAGTTCTTC
TRBJ2-1,-,TRBV28,TRBD1,CASSVRDRINNEQFF,TGTGCCAGCAGTGTCAGGGACAGAATCAACAATGAGCAGTTCTTC
TRBJ2-7,-,TRBV6-1,-,CASTQEGTGSYEQYF,TGTGCCAGCACCCAAGAGGGTACGGGGTCCTACGAGCAGTACTTC
TRBJ2-7,-,TRBV11-2,-,CASSRPGRGGYEQYF,TGTGCCAGCAGCCGCCCGGGCAGGGGCGGGTACGAGCAGTACTTC